Here is one T cell receptor beta chain with its context. Its antigen is unidentified. The sample belongs to a study of radiotherapy plus CTLA-4 blockade in lung cancer. At the level of the study: Disease control was present in around a third of patients, and objective responses in roughly 17%.

Focal radiation plus CTLA-4 blockade with ipilimumab was given to patients with chemo-refractory metastatic non-small-cell lung cancer. The repertoire was sequenced with immunoSEQ multiplex PCR; TCRdb's copy has only in-frame clones and lacks some. The sample has around 26,000 clones, approximately 70% seen once. CDR3 size: 11 residues. In germline, CDR1 is SNHLY, CDR2 FYNNEI. With 10 bases removed from V and 0 bases from J, the gap between germline ends came to 6 bases. Study-level points and caveats: Radiotherapy with ipilimumab was followed by blood expansion of tumor-derived clones. Alongside interferon-beta, early blood T cell clone dynamics were reportedly the best predictor of response.

The specimen was peripheral blood, collected from a patient treated with radiotherapy plus ipilimumab. This clonotype originated in a human donor with non-small cell lung cancer who had stable disease on radiotherapy plus ipilimumab. The chain links TRBV2 to TRBJ2-5; the D is unclear. The CDR3 sequence is CATTYQETQYF. The CDR3 nucleotides are TGTGCCACCACCTACCAAGAGACCCAGTACTTC.